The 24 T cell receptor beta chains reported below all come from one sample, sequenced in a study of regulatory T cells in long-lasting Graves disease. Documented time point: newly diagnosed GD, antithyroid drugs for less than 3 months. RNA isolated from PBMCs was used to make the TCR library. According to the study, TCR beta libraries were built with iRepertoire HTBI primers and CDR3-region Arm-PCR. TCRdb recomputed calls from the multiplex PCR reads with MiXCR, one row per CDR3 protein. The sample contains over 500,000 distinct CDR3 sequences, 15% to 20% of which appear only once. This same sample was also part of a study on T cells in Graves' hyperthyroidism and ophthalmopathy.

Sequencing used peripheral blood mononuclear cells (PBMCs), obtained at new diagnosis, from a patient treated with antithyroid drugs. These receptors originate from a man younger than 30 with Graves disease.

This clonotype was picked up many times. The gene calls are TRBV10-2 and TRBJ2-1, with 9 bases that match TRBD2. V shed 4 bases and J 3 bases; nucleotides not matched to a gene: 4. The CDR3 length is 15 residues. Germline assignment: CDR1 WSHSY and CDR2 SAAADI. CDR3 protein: CASSGGRALYNEQFF. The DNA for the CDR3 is TGCGCCAGCAGTGGCGGGAGGGCCCTCTACAATGAGCAGTTCTTC.

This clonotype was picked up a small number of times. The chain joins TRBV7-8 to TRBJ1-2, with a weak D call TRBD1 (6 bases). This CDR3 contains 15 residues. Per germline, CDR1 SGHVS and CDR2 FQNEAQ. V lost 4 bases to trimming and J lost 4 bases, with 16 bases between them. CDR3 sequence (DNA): TGTGCCAGCAGCTCTACCGCCGGGACAATCTATGGCTACACCTTC. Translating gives CASSSTAGTIYGYTF.

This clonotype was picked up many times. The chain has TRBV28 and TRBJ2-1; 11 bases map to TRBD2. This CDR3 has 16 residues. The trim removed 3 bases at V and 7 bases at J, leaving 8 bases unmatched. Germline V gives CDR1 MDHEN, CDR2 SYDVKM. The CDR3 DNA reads TGTGCCAGCAGTTTTAGTACTAGCGGGAGAGTGAATGAGCAGTTCTTC. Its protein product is CASSFSTSGRVNEQFF.

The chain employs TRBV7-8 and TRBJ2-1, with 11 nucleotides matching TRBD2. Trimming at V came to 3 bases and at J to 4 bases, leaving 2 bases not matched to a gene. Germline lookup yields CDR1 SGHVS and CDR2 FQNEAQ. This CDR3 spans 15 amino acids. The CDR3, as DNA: TGTGCCAGCAGCTTTTCTAGCGGGAGGTACAATGAGCAGTTCTTC. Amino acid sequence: CASSFSSGRYNEQFF.

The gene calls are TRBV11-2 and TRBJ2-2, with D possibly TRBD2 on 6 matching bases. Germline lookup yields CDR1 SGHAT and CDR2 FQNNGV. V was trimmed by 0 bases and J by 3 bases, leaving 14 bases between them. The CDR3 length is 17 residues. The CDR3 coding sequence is TGTGCCAGCAGCTTAGATCTGCTAGCGCGGGACACCGGGGAGCTGTTTTTT. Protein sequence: CASSLDLLARDTGELFF.

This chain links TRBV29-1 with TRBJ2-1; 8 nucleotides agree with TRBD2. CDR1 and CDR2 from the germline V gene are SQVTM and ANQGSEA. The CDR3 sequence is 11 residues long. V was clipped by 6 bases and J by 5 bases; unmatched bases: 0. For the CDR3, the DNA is TGCAGCGTGACTAGCGACAATGAGCAGTTCTTC. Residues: CSVTSDNEQFF.

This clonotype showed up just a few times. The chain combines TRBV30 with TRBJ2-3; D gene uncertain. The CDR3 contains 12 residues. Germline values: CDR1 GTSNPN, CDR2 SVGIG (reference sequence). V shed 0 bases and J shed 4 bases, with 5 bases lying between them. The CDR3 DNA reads TGTGCCTGGAGTGTAAAAGCAGATACGCAGTATTTT. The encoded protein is CAWSVKADTQYF.

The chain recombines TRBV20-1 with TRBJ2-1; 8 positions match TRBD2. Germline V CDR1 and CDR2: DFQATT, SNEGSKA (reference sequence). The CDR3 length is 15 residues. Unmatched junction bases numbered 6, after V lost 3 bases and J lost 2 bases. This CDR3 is CSARKRELTYNEQFF. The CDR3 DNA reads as TGCAGTGCTAGGAAGCGGGAGTTAACCTACAATGAGCAGTTCTTC.

CDR3 loop: CASGPGLAGSYEQYF. The CDR3 DNA reads TGCGCCAGCGGCCCAGGACTAGCGGGATCCTACGAGCAGTACTTC. This rearrangement joins TRBV5-1 to TRBJ2-7, with TRBD2 matching 12 bases. With 7 bases clipped from V and 1 base from J, the junction kept 6 bases outside the gene matches. The CDR3 has 15 amino acids. From germline, CDR1 is SGHRS and CDR2 YFSETQ.

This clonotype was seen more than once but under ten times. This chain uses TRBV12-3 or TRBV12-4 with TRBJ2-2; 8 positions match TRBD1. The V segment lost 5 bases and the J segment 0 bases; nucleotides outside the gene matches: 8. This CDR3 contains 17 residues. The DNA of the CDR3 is TGTGCCAGCAGTCTGATCCAGGGGGCGGCGAACACCGGGGAGCTGTTTTTT. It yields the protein CASSLIQGAANTGELFF.

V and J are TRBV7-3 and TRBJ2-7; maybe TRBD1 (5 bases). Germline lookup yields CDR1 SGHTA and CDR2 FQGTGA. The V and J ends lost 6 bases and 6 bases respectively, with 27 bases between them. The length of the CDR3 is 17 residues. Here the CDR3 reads CASSSPQPPGRACEQYF. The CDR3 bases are TGTGCCAGCAGTTCTCCACAACCCCCCGGCAGGGCGTGCGAGCAGTACTTC.

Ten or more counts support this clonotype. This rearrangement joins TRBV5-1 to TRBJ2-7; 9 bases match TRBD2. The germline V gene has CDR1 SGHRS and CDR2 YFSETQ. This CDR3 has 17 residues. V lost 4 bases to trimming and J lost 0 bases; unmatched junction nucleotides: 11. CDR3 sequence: CASSLMSGRIGSYEQYF. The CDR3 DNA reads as TGCGCCAGCAGCCTCATGAGCGGGAGGATCGGCTCCTACGAGCAGTACTTC.

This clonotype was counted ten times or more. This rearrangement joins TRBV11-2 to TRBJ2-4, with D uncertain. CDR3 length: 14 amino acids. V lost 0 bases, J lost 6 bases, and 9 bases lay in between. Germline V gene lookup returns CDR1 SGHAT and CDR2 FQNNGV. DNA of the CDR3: TGTGCCAGCAGCTTAGAATTGACTGGAAACATTCAGTACTTC. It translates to CASSLELTGNIQYF.

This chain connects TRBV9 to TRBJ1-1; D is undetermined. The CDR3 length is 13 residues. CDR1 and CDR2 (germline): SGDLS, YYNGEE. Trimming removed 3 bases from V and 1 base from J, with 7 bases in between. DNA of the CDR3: TGTGCCAGCAGCGACTGGAAGAACACTGAAGCTTTCTTT. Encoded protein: CASSDWKNTEAFF. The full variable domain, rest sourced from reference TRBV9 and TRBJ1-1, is DSGVTQTPKHLITATGQRVTLRCSPRSGDLSVYWYQQSLDQGLQFLIQYYNGEERAKGNILERFSAQQFPDLHSELNLSSLELGDSALYFCASSDWKNTEAFFGQGTRLTVV.

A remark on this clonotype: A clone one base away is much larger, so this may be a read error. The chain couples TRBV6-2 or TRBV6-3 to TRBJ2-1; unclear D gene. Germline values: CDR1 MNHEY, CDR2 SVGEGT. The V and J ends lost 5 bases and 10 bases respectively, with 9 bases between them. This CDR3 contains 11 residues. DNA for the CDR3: TGTGCCAGCAGTGAGGTAGTAGAGCAGTTCTTC. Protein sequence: CASSEVVEQFF.

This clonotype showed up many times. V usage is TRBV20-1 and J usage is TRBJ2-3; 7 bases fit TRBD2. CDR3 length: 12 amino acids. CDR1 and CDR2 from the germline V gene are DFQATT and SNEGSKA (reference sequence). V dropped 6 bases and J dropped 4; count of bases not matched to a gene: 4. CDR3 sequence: CSATREADTQYF. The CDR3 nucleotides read TGCAGTGCCACTCGGGAGGCAGATACGCAGTATTTT.

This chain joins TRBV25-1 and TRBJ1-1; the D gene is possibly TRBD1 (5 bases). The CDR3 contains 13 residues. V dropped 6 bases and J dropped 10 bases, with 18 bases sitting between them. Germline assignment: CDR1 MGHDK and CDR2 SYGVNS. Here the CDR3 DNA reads TGTGCCAGCAGCCCGGGGGGTCCTAGGGGAGCTTTCTTT. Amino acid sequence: CASSPGGPRGAFF.

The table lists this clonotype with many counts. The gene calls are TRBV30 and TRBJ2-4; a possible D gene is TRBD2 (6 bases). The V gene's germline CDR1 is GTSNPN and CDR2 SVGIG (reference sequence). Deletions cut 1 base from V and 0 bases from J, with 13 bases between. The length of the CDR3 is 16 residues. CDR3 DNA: TGTGCCTGGAGTGGGTCCGGGAGTCTAGCCAAAAACATTCAGTACTTC. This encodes CAWSGSGSLAKNIQYF.

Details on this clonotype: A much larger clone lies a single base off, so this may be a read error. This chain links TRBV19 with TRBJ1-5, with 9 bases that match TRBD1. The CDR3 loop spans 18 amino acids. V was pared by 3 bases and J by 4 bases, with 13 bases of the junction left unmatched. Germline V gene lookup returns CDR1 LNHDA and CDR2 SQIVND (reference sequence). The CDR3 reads CASSILARTGESNQPQHF. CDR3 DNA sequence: TGTGCCAGTAGTATTCTAGCCCGGACAGGGGAATCGAATCAGCCCCAGCATTTT. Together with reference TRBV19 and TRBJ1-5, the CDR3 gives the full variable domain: DGGITQSPKYLFRKEGQNVTLSCEQNLNHDAMYWYRQDPGQGLRLIYYSQIVNDFQKGDIAEGYSVSREKKESFPLTVTSAQKNPTAFYLCASSILARTGESNQPQHFGDGTRLSIL.

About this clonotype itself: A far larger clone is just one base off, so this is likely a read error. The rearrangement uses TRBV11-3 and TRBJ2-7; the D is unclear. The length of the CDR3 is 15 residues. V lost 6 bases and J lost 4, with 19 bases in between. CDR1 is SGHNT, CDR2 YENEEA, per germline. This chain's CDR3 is CASRLNLYPGYEQYF. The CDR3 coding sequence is TGTGCCAGCAGATTAAATCTTTATCCGGGTTACGAGCAGTACTTC. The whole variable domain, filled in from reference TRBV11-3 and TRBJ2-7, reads EAGVVQSPRYKIIEKKQPVAFWCNPISGHNTLYWYLQNLGQGPELLIRYENEEAVDDSQLPKDRFSAERLKGVDSTLKIQPAELGDSAVYLCASRLNLYPGYEQYFGPGTRLTVT.

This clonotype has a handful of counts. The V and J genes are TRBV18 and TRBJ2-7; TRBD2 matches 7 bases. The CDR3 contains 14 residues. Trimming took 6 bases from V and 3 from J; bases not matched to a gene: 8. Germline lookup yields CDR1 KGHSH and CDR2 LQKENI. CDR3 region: CASSLPPGGYEQYF. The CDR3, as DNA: TGTGCCAGCTCGCTTCCACCGGGGGGCTACGAGCAGTACTTC.

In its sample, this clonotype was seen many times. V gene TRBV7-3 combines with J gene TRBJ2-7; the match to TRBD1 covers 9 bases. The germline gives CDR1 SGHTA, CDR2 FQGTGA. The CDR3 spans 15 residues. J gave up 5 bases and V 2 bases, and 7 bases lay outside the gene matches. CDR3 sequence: CASSLSRDRAHEQYF. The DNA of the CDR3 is TGTGCCAGCAGCTTATCCCGGGACAGGGCTCACGAGCAGTACTTC.

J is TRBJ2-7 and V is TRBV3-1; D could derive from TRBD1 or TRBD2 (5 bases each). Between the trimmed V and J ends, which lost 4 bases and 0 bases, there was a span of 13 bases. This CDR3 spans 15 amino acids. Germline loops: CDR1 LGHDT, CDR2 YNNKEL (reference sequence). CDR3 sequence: CASSLGDPSSYEQYF. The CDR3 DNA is TGTGCCAGCAGCCTAGGGGACCCGAGCTCCTACGAGCAGTACTTC.

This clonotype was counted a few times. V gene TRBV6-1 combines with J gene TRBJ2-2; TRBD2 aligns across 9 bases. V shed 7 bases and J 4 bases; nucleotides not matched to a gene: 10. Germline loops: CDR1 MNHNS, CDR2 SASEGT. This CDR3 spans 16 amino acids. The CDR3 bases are TGTGCCAGCATGGGAATTAGCGGGAGTCTCACCGGGGAGCTGTTTTTT. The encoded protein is CASMGISGSLTGELFF.